These 7 T cell receptor beta chains came from one sample sequenced in a study of shared clonotypes between healthy human individuals. Naive-designated CD8 cells lacked CD45RO, were positively enriched for CCR7, and omitted terminally differentiated effector memory CD45RA+ cells. Clones were read by immunoSEQ multiplex PCR, and TCRdb kept only the in-frame ones, dropping some. The sample includes about 2 million clones, about 95% of them seen just once. Sequencing was carried out using naive CD8+ T cells sorted from blood. Receptor source: a young man in good health.

The genes are TRBV5-1 and TRBJ2-1; 10 bases match TRBD2. This CDR3 is 16 amino acids long. Germline V gives CDR1 SGHRS, CDR2 YFSETQ. After removal of 2 bases from V and 9 bases from J, the junction contained 11 bases not matched to a gene. The CDR3 nucleotides read TGCGCCAGCAGCTTACCCCAGTCTAGCGGGAGTCCTGAGCAGTTCTTC. It specifies CASSLPQSSGSPEQFF.

This chain uses TRBV25-1 with TRBJ2-1; the match to TRBD2 covers 7 bases. The junction had 19 bases not matched to a gene; V was cut back by 8 bases and J by 6 bases. This CDR3 has 17 residues. Germline lookup yields CDR1 MGHDK and CDR2 SYGVNS. CDR3 in amino acids: CASPEGSGGQIANEQFF. Written as DNA, the CDR3 is TGTGCCAGCCCTGAGGGGTCGGGGGGTCAAATTGCCAATGAGCAGTTCTTC.

This clone has only one observation. The chain couples TRBV13 to TRBJ2-6; D remains unclear. The CDR3 is made up of 15 amino acids. Germline CDR1 reads PRHDT; CDR2 reads FYEKMQ (reference sequence). V lost 0 bases and J lost 3, with 6 bases in between. CDR3 protein: CASSLGGYGANVLTF. In DNA, the CDR3 is TGTGCCAGCAGCTTAGGGGGTTATGGGGCCAACGTCCTGACTTTC. Filled out from reference TRBV13 and TRBJ2-6, the complete variable domain reads AAGVIQSPRHLIKEKRETATLKCYPIPRHDTVYWYQQGPGQDPQFLISFYEKMQSDKGSIPDRFSAQQFSDYHSELNMSSLELGDSALYFCASSLGGYGANVLTFGAGSRLTVL.

This rearrangement joins TRBV2 to TRBJ2-1; D may be TRBD1 or TRBD2 (6 bases each). Trimming removed 4 bases at V and 9 bases at J, with 10 bases between. Per germline, CDR1 SNHLY and CDR2 FYNNEI. This CDR3 spans 12 amino acids. CDR3 in amino acids: CASSGRGLEQFF. The CDR3 region has the DNA TGTGCCAGCAGTGGTCGGGGGCTTGAGCAGTTCTTC. The whole variable domain, filled in from reference TRBV2 and TRBJ2-1, reads EPEVTQTPSHQVTQMGQEVILRCVPISNHLYFYWYRQILGQKVEFLVSFYNNEISEKSEIFDDQFSVERPDGSNFTLKIRSTKLEDSAMYFCASSGRGLEQFFGPGTRLTVL.

Concerning this clone: The sample has other DNA sequences that encode this CDR3 too. The CDR3, as DNA: TGTGCCAGCAGCGGTTCCTACGAGCAGTACTTC. Amino acid sequence: CASSGSYEQYF. J is TRBJ2-7 and V is TRBV7-9; no reliable D call. CDR3 size: 11 residues. CDR1 and CDR2 (germline): SEHNR, FQNEAQ (reference sequence). Trimming cost V 5 bases and J 1 base, with 3 bases left between them. Full variable domain (remainder filled in from reference TRBV7-9 and TRBJ2-7): DTGVSQNPRHKITKRGQNVTFRCDPISEHNRLYWYRQTLGQGPEFLTYFQNEAQLEKSRLLSDRFSAERPKGSFSTLEIQRTEQGDSAMYLCASSGSYEQYFGPGTRLTVT.

The chain employs TRBV6-5 and TRBJ1-4, with D possibly TRBD1 on 6 matching bases. Trimming cost V 2 bases and J 8 bases, with 18 bases left between them. The CDR3 covers 16 residues. Germline assignment: CDR1 MNHEY and CDR2 SVGAGI. CDR3 bases: TGTGCCAGCAGTTACCGTCCCGGGGGGCTACGGGAAAAACTGTTTTTT. Protein sequence: CASSYRPGGLREKLFF.

The chain links TRBV4-1 to TRBJ2-7; the D gene is possibly TRBD2 (6 bases). Germline values: CDR1 MGHRA, CDR2 YSYEKL. This CDR3 has 16 amino acids. The V end lost 4 bases, the J end lost 1 base, and 17 bases lay between the germline ends. CDR3 protein: CASSPRPGTASYEQYF. DNA of the CDR3: TGCGCCAGCAGCCCCCGACCAGGGACTGCTTCCTACGAGCAGTACTTC.